The source of this T cell receptor (beta chain) is a study of Ad26.COV2.S vaccination and SARS-CoV-2 variants. Notes on the study in general: Vaccinees and placebo recipients showed similar non-spike TCR breadth. Responses of T cells in total may have been underestimated by the TCR breadth and depth analyses. Ad26.COV2.S recipients had broader spike-specific TCRs (P = 0.0014).

In regard to this clone: As yet, its antigen is unknown. A junction boundary mismatches the germline segment, possibly from a read error.

The protocol was immunoSEQ multiplex PCR, while the TCRdb copy is restricted to in-frame clones and leaves out a portion. Seen here are about 180,000 clones, approximately 90% observed once, and the top ten hold about 5.9%. CDR1 and CDR2 (germline): SGHDN, FVKESK. The CDR3 consists of 15 residues. The chain is built from TRBV14 and TRBJ2-7; D tentatively fits TRBD1 or TRBD2 (5 bases each). The sample here was peripheral blood, taken after recovery from COVID-19. The receptor comes from a human donor who had recovered from COVID-19. CDR3 coding DNA: TGTGCCAGCGGCCAACTTCCAGGGACGGCCTACGAGCAGTACTTC. This codes for CASGQLPGTAYEQYF.